These 21 T cell receptor beta chains share one sample of origin, sequenced in a study of control samples from healthy donors and cancer patients. Libraries were prepared by immunoSEQ multiplex PCR; TCRdb keeps only in-frame clonotypes and omits some of them. The data contain 200,000 or so clones, approximately 90% of them singletons. The material sequenced was blood. Every receptor here comes from a man aged 30 to 39 in good health.

This chain uses TRBV14 with TRBJ2-3; perhaps D is TRBD1 or TRBD2 (6 bases each). CDR3 length: 17 residues. Germline V gives CDR1 SGHDN, CDR2 FVKESK. The V gene lost 4 bases and the J gene lost 2 bases, with 19 bases spanning the gap. The CDR3 nucleotides are TGTGCCAGCAGCCGCCTCCGGGGGCAGAATCCCACAGATACGCAGTATTTT. The encoded protein is CASSRLRGQNPTDTQYF.

The chain couples TRBV29-1 to TRBJ1-3, with 8 bases aligning to TRBD1. The junction had 3 bases not matched to a gene; V was cut back by 7 bases and J by 1 base. CDR3 length equals 13 residues. Germline-derived CDR1 and CDR2 are SQVTM and ANQGSEA. The CDR3 sequence is CSARTGSGNTIYF. The CDR3 nucleotides read TGCAGCGCCCGGACAGGGTCTGGAAACACCATATATTTT.

As concerns this clone: This CDR3 is also generated by other DNA sequences in the sample. The chain has TRBV5-1 and TRBJ1-4, with TRBD1 matching over 8 bases. This CDR3 region has 16 residues. Losses at the gene ends were 3 bases for V and 8 bases for J; bases not matched to a gene: 12. From germline, CDR1 is SGHRS and CDR2 YFSETQ. CDR3 DNA sequence: TGCGCCAGCAGCTCGGAACTACAGGGGGGCCGCGAAAAACTGTTTTTT. Translation gives CASSSELQGGREKLFF.

J is TRBJ2-5 and V is TRBV12-3 or TRBV12-4; possibly TRBD1 for D (6 bases). V was shortened by 3 bases and J by 6 bases, with 8 bases between the two germline ends. CDR3 length equals 12 residues. The CDR3 DNA reads TGTGCCAGCAGTTTGTGGGGGCAGACCCAGTACTTC. It translates to CASSLWGQTQYF.

Note on this clone: Other DNA sequences in this sample translate to the same CDR3. V is TRBV5-5 and J is TRBJ1-1, with D perhaps matching TRBD1 (5 bases). There are 14 residues in the CDR3. CDR1 is SGHKS, CDR2 YYEKEE, per germline (reference sequence). V was trimmed by 4 bases and J by 3 bases, leaving 13 bases between them. CDR3 in DNA: TGTGCCAGCAGCCTCGGGGGAAAGGACACTGAAGCTTTCTTT. It codes for CASSLGGKDTEAFF.

The J gene is TRBJ1-6, the V gene TRBV18, with TRBD1 identical over 7 bases. The CDR3 has 13 amino acids. The V gene end was trimmed by 6 bases and the J gene end by 7 bases; junction bases not matched to a gene: 3. The germline V gene has CDR1 KGHSH and CDR2 LQKENI. CDR3 coding DNA: TGTGCCAGCTCCTCGGACAGGAATTCACCCCTCCACTTT. This sequence encodes CASSSDRNSPLHF.

The V and J genes are TRBV15 and TRBJ2-1; a weak D match, TRBD1 (5 bases). V lost 8 bases and J 8 bases, leaving 13 bases between the germline ends. Germline CDR1 reads LNHNV; CDR2 reads YYDKDF (reference sequence). The CDR3 is 12 residues long. Written as DNA, the CDR3 is TGTGCCACCGGAACCAGGGTCGATGAGCAGTTCTTC. Protein sequence: CATGTRVDEQFF.

This CDR3 reads CASSRTGGDNEQYF. The CDR3 DNA is TGTGCCAGCAGCCGAACGGGGGGAGACAACGAGCAGTACTTC. The chain employs TRBV13 and TRBJ2-7, with TRBD2 matching over 7 bases. Germline loops: CDR1 PRHDT, CDR2 FYEKMQ (reference sequence). J was trimmed by 5 bases and V by 5 bases; bases with no gene match: 9. The CDR3 is 14 residues long.

The chain is built from TRBV7-3 and TRBJ2-7, with 8 bases aligning to TRBD1. With V trimmed by 5 bases and J by 0 bases, 6 bases remained unmatched. Germline V CDR1 and CDR2: SGHTA, FQGTGA. This CDR3 region has 15 residues. In DNA form, the CDR3 reads TGTGCCAGCAGCCTAGGACAGGGCCACTCCTACGAGCAGTACTTC. Its protein product is CASSLGQGHSYEQYF.

The chain combines TRBV24-1 with TRBJ1-2, with TRBD1 as a possible D gene (5 bases). The germline V gene encodes CDR1 KGHDR and CDR2 SFDVKD. The CDR3 runs to 13 residues. V dropped 9 bases and J dropped 2 bases, with 12 bases sitting between them. CDR3 sequence reads: CATGREGNYGYTF. The CDR3 coding sequence is TGTGCCACCGGACGGGAGGGGAACTATGGCTACACCTTC.

The chain carries TRBV5-1 and TRBJ1-4; D unresolved. The CDR3 has 16 residues. Germline lookup yields CDR1 SGHRS and CDR2 YFSETQ. Between the trimmed V and J ends, which lost 1 base and 8 bases, there was a span of 18 bases. CDR3 nucleotides: TGCGCCAGCAGCTTGTGGTCCGGCGGGGAAGAAGAAAAACTGTTTTTT. As protein: CASSLWSGGEEEKLFF.

This sequence joins TRBV5-1 and TRBJ1-2; maybe TRBD1 (5 bases). CDR3 size: 16 residues. CDR1 and CDR2 from the germline V gene are SGHRS and YFSETQ. Trimming pared 0 bases from V and 4 bases from J, leaving 16 bases between. CDR3 residues: CASSLGAEEGRYGYTF. The CDR3 DNA follows: TGCGCCAGCAGCTTGGGGGCTGAGGAGGGGCGCTATGGCTACACCTTC.

CDR3 bases: TGTGCCAGCAGTTTAATGAACACTGAAGCTTTCTTT. It specifies CASSLMNTEAFF. The rearrangement links TRBV6-5 to TRBJ1-1; no clear D gene. CDR1 MNHEY and CDR2 SVGAGI come from the germline V gene. This CDR3 has 12 amino acids. Trimming took off 4 bases at V and 0 bases at J, with 3 bases between the two ends.

J is TRBJ1-5 and V is TRBV2, with 7 positions matching TRBD1. The germline V gene has CDR1 SNHLY and CDR2 FYNNEI. There are 14 residues in the CDR3. J gave up 5 bases and V 6 bases, and 7 bases lay outside the gene matches. The CDR3 nucleotides are TGTGCCAGCAGCCGAGACAGGGTTGATCAGCCCCAGCATTTT. Its translation: CASSRDRVDQPQHF.

The chain carries TRBV18 and TRBJ2-3, with 12 bases matching TRBD2. CDR3 size: 16 residues. CDR1 is KGHSH, CDR2 LQKENI, per germline. J lost 0 bases, V lost 4 bases, and 2 bases had no gene match. CDR3 bases: TGTGCCAGCTCACGCACTAGCGGGGGGAGCACAGATACGCAGTATTTT. Encoded protein: CASSRTSGGSTDTQYF.

The DNA of the CDR3 is TGTGCCAGCTCACCCCAGGGGGCAGGGACAGATACGCAGTATTTT. Protein product: CASSPQGAGTDTQYF. The chain uses TRBV18 and TRBJ2-3; 8 positions agree with TRBD1. The germline V gene encodes CDR1 KGHSH and CDR2 LQKENI. The V gene end was trimmed by 3 bases and the J gene end by 3 bases; junction bases not matched to a gene: 5. The CDR3 consists of 15 residues.

The genes are TRBV2 and TRBJ1-2, with 10 bases that match TRBD1. This CDR3 contains 14 residues. The V segment lost 5 bases and the J segment 8 bases; nucleotides outside the gene matches: 8. Germline lookup yields CDR1 SNHLY and CDR2 FYNNEI. CDR3 in amino acids: CASSRDRGREGYTF. The CDR3, as DNA: TGTGCCAGCAGTCGCGACAGGGGGCGCGAAGGCTACACCTTC.

The chain combines TRBV20-1 with TRBJ2-7; no firm D call. V dropped 3 bases and J dropped 3 bases, with 12 bases sitting between them. Per germline, CDR1 DFQATT and CDR2 SNEGSKA (reference sequence). CDR3 length: 13 residues. CDR3: CSASLVGYYEQYF. The CDR3, as DNA: TGCAGTGCTAGTTTGGTTGGGTACTACGAGCAGTACTTC.

The gene calls are TRBV7-9 and TRBJ1-1, with TRBD1 identical over 10 bases. After removal of 7 bases from V and 7 bases from J, the junction contained 9 bases not matched to a gene. This CDR3 region has 14 residues. The germline V gene encodes CDR1 SEHNR and CDR2 FQNEAQ (reference sequence). The CDR3 loop reads CASIRTGGSYEAFF. Written as DNA, the CDR3 is TGTGCCAGCATACGGACAGGGGGTTCGTATGAAGCTTTCTTT.

The genes are TRBV5-6 and TRBJ2-7, with a possible D match to TRBD1 (6 bases). Germline V gives CDR1 SGHDT, CDR2 YYEEEE. V was cut by 1 base and J by 4 bases, with 12 bases left in between. CDR3 size: 14 residues. In DNA, the CDR3 is TGTGCCAGCAGCTTGTTGAACAGGGCGTACGAGCAGTACTTC. Its protein product is CASSLLNRAYEQYF.

The chain has TRBV12-3 or TRBV12-4 and TRBJ1-2; weak D call: TRBD1 (5 bases). The CDR3 extends over 12 amino acids. The V end was cut by 8 bases, the J end by 6 bases, with 13 bases between. In DNA form, the CDR3 reads TGTGCCAGCCGATGGGGGGAGGATGGCTACACCTTC. It yields the protein CASRWGEDGYTF.